Following are 24 T cell receptor beta chains from one sample sequenced in a study of shared clonotypes between healthy human individuals. Libraries were prepared by immunoSEQ multiplex PCR; TCRdb keeps only in-frame clonotypes and omits some of them. The sample records roughly 700,000 clones, around 67% being singletons. The sample was memory CD4+ T cells sorted from blood. The subset: CD45RA-negative fraction. These receptors all come from a woman in her thirties in good health.

The CDR3 spells CASSSGLAADTQYF. CDR3 in DNA: TGTGCCAGCAGCTCCGGACTAGCGGCAGATACGCAGTATTTT. The chain combines TRBV11-2 with TRBJ2-3; 10 bases align to TRBD2. The junction had 2 bases not matched to a gene; V was cut back by 4 bases and J by 4 bases. The germline gives CDR1 SGHAT, CDR2 FQNNGV. The CDR3 spans 14 residues.

The chain joins TRBV18 to TRBJ2-5, with D unresolved. This CDR3 comprises 13 residues. Looked up from germline, CDR1 is KGHSH and CDR2 is LQKENI. V was clipped by 5 bases and J by 1 base, with 8 bases between them. The CDR3 sequence: CASSAEIQETQYF. Here the CDR3 DNA reads TGTGCCAGCTCAGCGGAGATCCAAGAGACCCAGTACTTC.

The chain uses TRBV2 and TRBJ2-7, with D uncertain. Germline values: CDR1 SNHLY, CDR2 FYNNEI. The germline V and J ends were trimmed by 5 bases and 4 bases, with 9 bases remaining between them. This CDR3 is 12 amino acids long. CDR3 nucleotide sequence: TGTGCCAGCAGTCCTGACCTTTACGAGCAGTACTTC. Its translation: CASSPDLYEQYF.

This clone occurred once. The chain carries TRBV19 and TRBJ1-5; no reliable D call. The CDR3 is made up of 16 amino acids. Between the trimmed V and J ends, which lost 2 bases and 0 bases, there was a span of 11 bases. Germline V gene sequence: CDR1 LNHDA, CDR2 SQIVND (reference sequence). The CDR3 DNA sequence: TGTGCCAGTAGTATACGTTCGGGGATTAGCAATCAGCCCCAGCATTTT. This encodes CASSIRSGISNQPQHF.

The chain recombines TRBV28 with TRBJ2-7; 9 bases align to TRBD2. Germline trimming cut 4 bases from V and 2 bases from J; bases unmatched to any gene: 24. Germline V gene sequence: CDR1 MDHEN, CDR2 SYDVKM. This CDR3 has 21 amino acids. The CDR3 is CASSSSGIMTIPGGRAYEQYF. The CDR3, as DNA: TGTGCCAGCAGTTCATCGGGGATTATGACTATCCCGGGCGGGAGGGCCTACGAGCAGTACTTC. The full variable domain, rest sourced from reference TRBV28 and TRBJ2-7, is DVKVTQSSRYLVKRTGEKVFLECVQDMDHENMFWYRQDPGLGLRLIYFSYDVKMKEKGDIPEGYSVSREKKERFSLILESASTNQTSMYLCASSSSGIMTIPGGRAYEQYFGPGTRLTVT.

This clone occurred once. The chain recombines TRBV28 with TRBJ1-1; the D gene is possibly TRBD1 (6 bases). The germline V gene encodes CDR1 MDHEN and CDR2 SYDVKM. This CDR3 is 15 amino acids long. The germline V and J ends were trimmed by 3 bases and 0 bases, with 11 bases remaining between them. CDR3 sequence reads: CASSFSGAMNTEAFF. DNA of the CDR3: TGTGCCAGCAGTTTTTCAGGGGCGATGAACACTGAAGCTTTCTTT. The whole variable domain, filled in from reference TRBV28 and TRBJ1-1, reads DVKVTQSSRYLVKRTGEKVFLECVQDMDHENMFWYRQDPGLGLRLIYFSYDVKMKEKGDIPEGYSVSREKKERFSLILESASTNQTSMYLCASSFSGAMNTEAFFGQGTRLTVV.

DNA of the CDR3: TGCAGCCAACAGGAAGCTGAAGCTTTCTTT. Residues: CSQQEAEAFF. This chain connects TRBV20-1 to TRBJ1-1, with a possible D match to TRBD1 (5 bases). The CDR3 runs to 10 residues. The germline gives CDR1 DFQATT, CDR2 SNEGSKA (reference sequence).

The table lists this clone with a count of one. The rearrangement joins TRBV2 to TRBJ2-1, with D possibly TRBD1 on 6 matching bases. CDR3 length: 11 amino acids. The V gene's germline CDR1 is SNHLY and CDR2 FYNNEI. V dropped 7 bases and J dropped 9 bases, with 10 bases sitting between them. The chain's CDR3 is CASTYRVEQFF. The DNA for the CDR3 is TGTGCCAGCACTTACAGGGTTGAGCAGTTCTTC.

The V call is TRBV6-5, the J call TRBJ2-4, with D hard to call. V was pared by 2 bases and J by 7 bases, with 9 bases between. Germline-derived CDR1 and CDR2 are MNHEY and SVGAGI. This CDR3 spans 13 amino acids. CDR3 nucleotide sequence: TGTGCCAGCAGTTACGGTCAGCCTAACATTCAGTACTTC. This encodes CASSYGQPNIQYF.

The chain uses TRBV19 and TRBJ1-5, with TRBD1 matching over 11 bases. The CDR3 extends over 15 amino acids. Germline V gene sequence: CDR1 LNHDA, CDR2 SQIVND (reference sequence). The J segment lost 6 bases and the V segment lost 4 bases, leaving 5 bases of the junction unmatched. The CDR3 is CASSSRDRGSQPQHF. Here the CDR3 DNA reads TGTGCCAGTAGTAGCCGGGACAGGGGGTCTCAGCCCCAGCATTTT.

The rearrangement uses TRBV5-1 and TRBJ2-5; 9 positions agree with TRBD1. Germline CDR1 SGHRS, CDR2 YFSETQ. The CDR3 has 17 amino acids. The V gene end was trimmed by 6 bases and the J gene end by 1 base; junction bases not matched to a gene: 13. The CDR3: CASTLRDRAVTQETQYF. The DNA for the CDR3 is TGCGCCAGCACGCTCCGGGACAGGGCCGTTACCCAAGAGACCCAGTACTTC.

The V and J genes are TRBV6-5 and TRBJ2-7; D not resolved. V lost 2 bases and J 6 bases, leaving 5 bases between the germline ends. Germline V lookup: CDR1 MNHEY, CDR2 SVGAGI. The CDR3 has 11 residues. The CDR3 protein is CASSYKSEQYF. CDR3 coding DNA: TGTGCCAGCAGTTACAAAAGCGAGCAGTACTTC.

The chain recombines TRBV19 with TRBJ2-6; D is unclear. Trimming removed 3 bases from V and 0 bases from J, with 9 bases in between. CDR1 is LNHDA and CDR2 is SQIVND in the germline V gene (reference sequence). CDR3 length equals 16 residues. In DNA form, the CDR3 reads TGTGCCAGTAGTATTACGAGAGCCTCTGGGGCCAACGTCCTGACTTTC. Encoded protein: CASSITRASGANVLTF. Filled out from reference TRBV19 and TRBJ2-6, the complete variable domain reads DGGITQSPKYLFRKEGQNVTLSCEQNLNHDAMYWYRQDPGQGLRLIYYSQIVNDFQKGDIAEGYSVSREKKESFPLTVTSAQKNPTAFYLCASSITRASGANVLTFGAGSRLTVL.

The chain joins TRBV15 to TRBJ1-3; D is uncertain. CDR1 is LNHNV and CDR2 is YYDKDF in the germline V gene (reference sequence). The CDR3 loop spans 14 amino acids. The V end lost 1 base, the J end lost 1 base, and 5 bases lay between the germline ends. Here the CDR3 DNA reads TGTGCCACCAGCAGAGTAGGGTCTGGAAACACCATATATTTT. It translates to CATSRVGSGNTIYF.

This clone appeared once. The chain joins TRBV2 to TRBJ1-4; D unresolved. CDR1 and CDR2 from the germline V gene are SNHLY and FYNNEI. V gave up 4 bases and J gave up 4 bases, with 10 bases separating them. The CDR3 length is 14 residues. DNA for the CDR3: TGTGCCAGCAGTGCGGGGAACTATAATGAAAAACTGTTTTTT. Protein product: CASSAGNYNEKLFF.

This clone was counted once. This rearrangement joins TRBV27 to TRBJ1-5, with D possibly matching TRBD1 (5 bases). V was clipped by 2 bases and J by 0 bases, with 8 bases between them. The CDR3 totals 15 residues. CDR1 is MNHEY, CDR2 SMNVEV, per germline (reference sequence). CDR3 amino acids: CASSLRQHSNQPQHF. CDR3 nucleotide sequence: TGTGCCAGCAGTTTAAGACAGCATAGCAATCAGCCCCAGCATTTT.

The V and J genes are TRBV19 and TRBJ2-1, with 11 bases aligning to TRBD2. This CDR3 contains 16 residues. In germline, CDR1 is LNHDA, CDR2 SQIVND (reference sequence). J gave up 4 bases and V 3 bases, and 5 bases lay outside the gene matches. The CDR3 protein is CASSIDTSGSYNEQFF. The CDR3 DNA reads as TGTGCCAGTAGTATCGACACTAGCGGGAGTTACAATGAGCAGTTCTTC.

This chain connects TRBV15 to TRBJ2-1; TRBD2 matches 7 bases. Germline CDR1 and CDR2: LNHNV and YYDKDF (reference sequence). CDR3 length: 13 residues. V lost 6 bases, J lost 7 bases, and 6 bases stayed unmatched. CDR3 loop: CATRGRVWNEQFF. CDR3 nucleotides: TGTGCCACCAGGGGGAGGGTATGGAATGAGCAGTTCTTC.

In its sample, this clone was seen many times. The V and J genes are TRBV4-1 and TRBJ2-7, with TRBD1 matching 8 bases. From germline, CDR1 is MGHRA and CDR2 YSYEKL. V was clipped by 5 bases and J by 0 bases; unmatched bases: 12. The CDR3 is made up of 17 amino acids. CDR3 amino acids: CASSKGTGTGLSYEQYF. The CDR3 DNA reads as TGCGCCAGCAGCAAGGGGACCGGGACAGGCCTCTCCTACGAGCAGTACTTC.

The genes are TRBV27 and TRBJ2-7; TRBD2 matches 7 bases. V gave up 5 bases and J gave up 0 bases; unmatched junction bases: 10. This CDR3 has 16 residues. Looked up from germline, CDR1 is MNHEY and CDR2 is SMNVEV (reference sequence). CDR3 nucleotide sequence: TGTGCCAGCAGTAATCCCGGAAGCGGGAACTCCTACGAGCAGTACTTC. It translates to CASSNPGSGNSYEQYF.

This clone was seen a few times. The J gene is TRBJ2-7, the V gene TRBV19; 15 nucleotides match TRBD2. CDR1 and CDR2 (germline): LNHDA, SQIVND (reference sequence). The junction had 12 bases not matched to a gene; V was cut back by 3 bases and J by 12 bases. This CDR3 has 16 residues. CDR3 protein: CASSINPKGLAGGLYF. In DNA form, the CDR3 reads TGTGCCAGTAGTATCAACCCAAAGGGACTAGCGGGAGGTCTGTACTTC.

As DNA, the CDR3 is TGTGCCAGCAGTGAACACGGGGTAGGCAACACAGATACGCAGTATTTT. Translated, it gives CASSEHGVGNTDTQYF. The chain employs TRBV2 and TRBJ2-3; tentatively, D is TRBD2 (5 bases). Germline CDR1 is SNHLY and CDR2 is FYNNEI. CDR3 length: 16 amino acids. The germline V and J ends were trimmed by 2 bases and 2 bases, with 14 bases remaining between them. Full variable domain (rest looked up from reference TRBV2 and TRBJ2-3): EPEVTQTPSHQVTQMGQEVILRCVPISNHLYFYWYRQILGQKVEFLVSFYNNEISEKSEIFDDQFSVERPDGSNFTLKIRSTKLEDSAMYFCASSEHGVGNTDTQYFGPGTRLTVL.

The gene calls are TRBV10-3 and TRBJ2-7, with no clear D. The CDR3 is 13 amino acids. V lost 6 bases and J lost 0, with 9 bases in between. Looked up from germline, CDR1 is ENHRY and CDR2 is SYGVKD. The CDR3 loop is CAIRGASSYEQYF. DNA for the CDR3: TGTGCCATCAGGGGTGCCAGCTCCTACGAGCAGTACTTC.

As to this clone: Other DNA sequences in the sample encode the same CDR3. The chain combines TRBV27 with TRBJ1-1; 10 nucleotides agree with TRBD1. CDR3 length: 12 amino acids. Germline CDR1 is MNHEY and CDR2 is SMNVEV (reference sequence). The J segment lost 10 bases and the V segment lost 4 bases, leaving 3 bases of the junction unmatched. The CDR3 protein is CASSSRTGGAFF. In DNA, the CDR3 is TGTGCCAGCAGTTCGAGGACAGGGGGAGCTTTCTTT.